Detailed here is one T cell receptor (beta chain). Its antigen is not known. The record originates from a study of cytomegalovirus exposure and HLA in healthy donors. Germline CDR1 LNHDA, CDR2 SQIVND (reference sequence). V was clipped by 4 bases and J by 6 bases; unmatched bases: 8. The CDR3 length is 15 residues. The PCR employed 60 Vbeta primers together with 13 Jbeta primers. Using immunoSEQ multiplex PCR, the repertoire was profiled, and TCRdb retains in-frame clones only, with some absent. This repertoire includes tens of thousands of clones. Study outcomes and limitations: An apparent linkage of common viral pathogens to several of the most significant clusters emerged in a later analysis.

The sequencing sample was made of PBMCs. This receptor was taken from a man between 35 and 55 years old in good health and CMV-seronegative. The V gene is TRBV19, the J gene TRBJ1-5; the match to TRBD1 covers 8 bases. The CDR3 DNA is TGTGCCAGTAGTACCACAGGGGGAAGGAGTCAGCCCCAGCATTTT. Encoded protein: CASSTTGGRSQPQHF.